This T cell receptor (beta chain) was sequenced in a study of blood T cells in healthy people across ages. Using a J-beta primer mix together with a sample-barcoded 5' primer, a second PCR was run for about 6 to 11 cycles. All samples gave at least 2.5 million CDR3-containing paired-end reads. TCRdb re-called the 5' RACE reads with MiXCR, one entry per CDR3 protein. The sample lists about 1.1 million distinct CDR3 sequences; roughly two fifths were seen once. Ten or more counts support this clonotype. The CDR3 contains 15 residues. The V and J ends lost 4 bases and 1 base, in that order; junction bases with no gene match: 0. The germline V gene encodes CDR1 MRHNA and CDR2 SNTAGT.

The source is a man younger than 30 in good health. The rearrangement links TRBV6-4 to TRBJ2-3; 12 nucleotides line up with TRBD2. The sample comprised blood. In DNA form, the CDR3 reads TGTGCCAGCAGTGGGACTAGCGGGGGCACAGATACGCAGTATTTT. The encoded protein is CASSGTSGGTDTQYF.